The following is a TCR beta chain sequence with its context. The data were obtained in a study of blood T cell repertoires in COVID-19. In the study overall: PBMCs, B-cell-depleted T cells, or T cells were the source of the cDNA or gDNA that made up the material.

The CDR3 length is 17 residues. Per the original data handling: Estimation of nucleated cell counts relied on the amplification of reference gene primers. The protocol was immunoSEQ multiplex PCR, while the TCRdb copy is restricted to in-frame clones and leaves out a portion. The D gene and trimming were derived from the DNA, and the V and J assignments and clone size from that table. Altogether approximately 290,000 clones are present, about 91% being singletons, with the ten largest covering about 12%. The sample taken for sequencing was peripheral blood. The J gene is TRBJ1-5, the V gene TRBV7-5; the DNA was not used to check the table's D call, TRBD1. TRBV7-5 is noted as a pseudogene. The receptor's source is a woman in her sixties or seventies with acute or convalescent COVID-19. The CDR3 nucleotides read TGTGTCAGAAGCTTAGTTCCGGACGGACATAGCAATCAGCCCCAGCATTTT. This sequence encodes CVRSLVPDGHSNQPQHF.